This T cell receptor beta chain is drawn from a study of blood T cell repertoires in COVID-19. The wider study: Collection of acute and convalescent COVID-19 samples took place in the United States, Italy and Spain. In each case, the material was cDNA or gDNA derived from T cells, B-cell-depleted T cells, or PBMCs.

This CDR3 is built from 16 residues. The V gene lost 2 bases and the J gene lost 10 bases, with 18 bases spanning the gap. CDR1 and CDR2 (germline): KGHSH, LQKENI. The repertoire was sequenced with immunoSEQ multiplex PCR; TCRdb's copy has only in-frame clones and lacks some. The sample records 130,000 to 150,000 clones, roughly 86% being singletons. V gene TRBV18 combines with J gene TRBJ1-6; TRBD1 is a possible D gene (5 bases). Sequenced sample: peripheral blood. This receptor was obtained from a man aged 45-60 years with active or convalescent COVID-19. CDR3 nucleotide sequence: TGTGCCAGCTCACCAGCATGGGGGGGGATGAACTCACCCCTCCACTTT. This codes for CASSPAWGGMNSPLHF.